This T cell receptor beta chain was recorded in a study of blood T cell repertoires in COVID-19. Overall study context: Spain, Italy and the United States supplied samples that represented acute and convalescent COVID-19. Sources were T cells, B-cell-depleted T cells, or PBMCs; the material itself was cDNA or gDNA.

The germline CDR1 and CDR2 sequences are SGHTA and FQGNSA. The CDR3 length is 15 residues. V was clipped by 5 bases and J by 1 base; unmatched bases: 5. It was during active infection that Seattle patients were enrolled and then longitudinally followed. TCRdb keeps only in-frame clones here, not all; method: immunoSEQ multiplex PCR. The table records roughly 100,000 clones, around 87% of them present only once. Input material: peripheral blood. The sequence came from a woman between 50 and 59 years old with COVID-19, enrolled during active disease. The chain uses TRBV7-2 and TRBJ1-5; 7 nucleotides match TRBD1. The CDR3 sequence is CASSMGTVSNQPQHF. The CDR3 nucleotides are TGTGCCAGCAGCATGGGGACAGTAAGCAATCAGCCCCAGCATTTT.